These T cell receptor beta chains were read from a single sample in a study of shared T cell receptors in the human thymus. Measured with immunoSEQ multiplex PCR; TCRdb has only the in-frame clones, and not every one. The sample has about 610,000 clones; 70% to 90% are singletons. These data also featured in a second study, about human thymus T cells.

The sample taken for sequencing was thymocytes. All receptors derive from a boy less than two years old with a congenital heart defect. The CDR3 runs from the conserved cysteine through the conserved F or W. D genes are given only for firm matches. Rows may omit the clone size; those that give it use once, few, many or a size class.

v_gene: TRBV6-1
d_gene: NA
j_gene: TRBJ2-1
abundance: NA
CDR3aa: CASSEGGLNEQFF
CDR3nt: TGTGCCAGCAGTGAAGGAGGCCTCAATGAGCAGTTCTTC

v_gene: TRBV19
d_gene: NA
j_gene: TRBJ2-1
abundance: few
CDR3aa: CASSPLGSGPIVYNEQFF
CDR3nt: TGTGCCAGTAGTCCCCTCGGGTCAGGGCCTATCGTCTACAATGAGCAGTTCTTC

v_gene: TRBV28
d_gene: NA
j_gene: TRBJ2-7
abundance: NA
CDR3aa: CASRWDFSYEQYF
CDR3nt: TGTGCCAGCAGATGGGACTTCTCCTACGAGCAGTACTTC

v_gene: TRBV4-2
d_gene: NA
j_gene: TRBJ2-3
abundance: few
CDR3aa: CASSQESTGVPDTQYF
CDR3nt: TGTGCCAGCAGCCAAGAGTCGACGGGAGTCCCAGATACGCAGTATTTT

v_gene: TRBV30
d_gene: NA
j_gene: TRBJ1-2
abundance: NA
CDR3aa: CAWRGPGDLYGYTF
CDR3nt: TGTGCCTGGAGAGGTCCGGGGGACCTCTATGGCTACACCTTC

v_gene: TRBV12-5
d_gene: TRBD2
j_gene: TRBJ2-3
abundance: NA
CDR3aa: CASGHPGGNTQYF
CDR3nt: TGTGCTAGTGGTCACCCCGGGGGGAATACGCAGTATTTT

v_gene: TRBV30
d_gene: TRBD2
j_gene: TRBJ2-1
abundance: NA
CDR3aa: CAWKRGLVYEQFF
CDR3nt: TGTGCCTGGAAGCGGGGGCTGGTGTATGAGCAGTTCTTC

v_gene: TRBV6-5
d_gene: NA
j_gene: TRBJ2-1
abundance: NA
CDR3aa: CASSYRGSYNEQFF
CDR3nt: TGTGCCAGCAGTTACAGGGGATCCTACAATGAGCAGTTCTTC

v_gene: TRBV28
d_gene: NA
j_gene: TRBJ2-1
abundance: NA
CDR3aa: CASSPCGLANYNEQFF
CDR3nt: TGTGCCAGCAGTCCCTGTGGGCTAGCGAACTACAATGAGCAGTTCTTC

v_gene: TRBV18
d_gene: NA
j_gene: TRBJ2-7
abundance: NA
CDR3aa: CASSPPPGHYEQYF
CDR3nt: TGTGCCAGCTCACCACCGCCAGGGCACTACGAGCAGTACTTC

v_gene: TRBV19
d_gene: TRBD2
j_gene: TRBJ2-3
abundance: NA
CDR3aa: CASSIGTSASTDTQYF
CDR3nt: TGTGCCAGTAGTATTGGGACTAGCGCTAGCACAGATACGCAGTATTTT

v_gene: TRBV5-4
d_gene: TRBD2
j_gene: TRBJ2-2
abundance: NA
CDR3aa: CASRPTSGRENTGELFF
CDR3nt: TGTGCCAGCAGACCCACTAGCGGGAGGGAAAACACCGGGGAGCTGTTTTTT

v_gene: TRBV4-1
d_gene: NA
j_gene: TRBJ2-7
abundance: NA
CDR3aa: CASSQRASYEQYF
CDR3nt: TGCGCCAGCAGCCAAAGAGCATCCTACGAGCAGTACTTC

v_gene: TRBV25-1
d_gene: TRBD1
j_gene: TRBJ2-1
abundance: NA
CDR3aa: CASSWAGTGGNNEQFF
CDR3nt: TGTGCCAGCTCCTGGGCTGGGACAGGCGGTAACAATGAGCAGTTCTTC

v_gene: TRBV30
d_gene: TRBD1
j_gene: TRBJ2-3
abundance: NA
CDR3aa: CAWRQGAGNTDTQYF
CDR3nt: TGTGCCTGGAGACAGGGGGCGGGTAACACAGATACGCAGTATTTT

v_gene: TRBV4-1
d_gene: TRBD1
j_gene: TRBJ2-7
abundance: NA
CDR3aa: CASSQETGPGTGGLGYEQYF
CDR3nt: TGCGCCAGCAGCCAAGAAACCGGCCCCGGGACAGGGGGCCTCGGATACGAGCAGTACTTC

v_gene: TRBV28
d_gene: NA
j_gene: TRBJ1-4
abundance: few
CDR3aa: CASKPLGQSNEKLFF
CDR3nt: TGTGCCAGCAAGCCTTTGGGCCAGAGTAATGAAAAACTGTTTTTT